This T cell receptor beta chain appears in the sequencing data of a study of blood T cell repertoires in COVID-19. Profiled with immunoSEQ multiplex PCR; TCRdb holds only in-frame clones, not every one. The data show 65,000 to 95,000 clones, roughly 90% seen once. This receptor was obtained from a man in his 70s with active or convalescent COVID-19. Sequenced material: peripheral blood.

The CDR3 protein is CASSAQGYEQYF. CDR3 in DNA: TGTGCCAGCAGTGCACAGGGCTACGAGCAGTACTTC. The V call is TRBV6-2 or TRBV6-3, the J call TRBJ2-7; maybe TRBD1 (6 bases). This CDR3 contains 12 residues. Looked up from germline, CDR1 is MNHEY and CDR2 is SVGEGT. With 5 bases removed from V and 3 bases from J, the gap between germline ends came to 8 bases.